This paragraph reports one T cell receptor (beta chain). The data are from a study of blood T cell repertoires in COVID-19. Study overall: From T cells, B-cell-depleted T cells, or PBMCs came the material, which was cDNA or gDNA.

There are 16 residues in the CDR3. CDR1 is SGHDN and CDR2 is FVKESK in the germline V gene. The V and J ends lost 4 bases and 5 bases respectively, with 21 bases between them. How the authors handled the data: Counts of nucleated cells, estimated from reference gene primer amplification, were obtained. TCRdb's copy holds only in-frame clones and misses some; the assay was immunoSEQ multiplex PCR. That table is the source of V, J and clone size, and D and trimming were worked out from the DNA. The data contain some 16,000 clones, 85% to 90% of them singletons. The origin of this receptor is a human donor with active COVID-19. The donor label of this sample is uncertain. The chain links TRBV14 to TRBJ2-7; a weak D match, TRBD2 (5 bases). Sequencing was performed on peripheral blood. Written as DNA, the CDR3 is TGTGCCAGCAGCCCCATAGATAATACTAGGAGGAACGAGCAGTACTTC. Translated, it gives CASSPIDNTRRNEQYF.